These 6 T cell receptor beta chains share one sample of origin, sequenced in a study of cytomegalovirus exposure and HLA in healthy donors. Primers: 60 Vbeta forward and 13 Jbeta reverse. Sequencing was performed with immunoSEQ multiplex PCR; in TCRdb, only in-frame clones are kept and a portion is missing. The sample shows 70,000 or so clones, more than 80% of them seen only once. The material sequenced was PBMCs. The receptors derive from a young woman in good health and CMV-seropositive.

The chain employs TRBV5-4 and TRBJ1-6, with TRBD1 matching over 8 bases. The CDR3 has 14 residues. With 4 bases clipped from V and 5 bases from J, the junction kept 2 bases outside the gene matches. CDR1 is SGHNT and CDR2 is YYREEE in the germline V gene (reference sequence). The CDR3 sequence: CASSRTGNNSPLHF. DNA of the CDR3: TGTGCCAGCAGCCGGACAGGGAATAATTCACCCCTCCACTTT.

The CDR3 sequence: CASSLVYSGRGETQYF. DNA for the CDR3: TGTGCCAGCAGCTTAGTGTACAGCGGGAGGGGAGAGACCCAGTACTTC. The genes are TRBV7-7 and TRBJ2-5; TRBD2 agrees at 10 bases. With V trimmed by 1 base and J by 4 bases, 6 bases remained unmatched. Germline V gene sequence: CDR1 SSHAT, CDR2 FNYEAQ (reference sequence). The CDR3 has 16 amino acids. The full variable domain, completed using reference TRBV7-7 and TRBJ2-5, is GAGVSQSPRYKVTKRGQDVTLRCDPISSHATLYWYQQALGQGPEFLTYFNYEAQPDKSGLPSDRFSAERPEGSISTLTIQRTEQRDSAMYRCASSLVYSGRGETQYFGPGTRLLVL.

The V and J genes are TRBV4-1 and TRBJ1-2, with D possibly being TRBD1 (6 bases). Germline CDR1 and CDR2: MGHRA and YSYEKL. The CDR3 loop spans 18 amino acids. V lost 0 bases, J lost 5 bases, and 22 bases lay in between. CDR3 residues: CASSQDFSQGNLGYGYTF. Written as DNA, the CDR3 is TGCGCCAGCAGCCAAGATTTTTCCCAGGGGAATTTGGGGTATGGCTACACCTTC.

The chain is built from TRBV5-1 and TRBJ1-1; 7 bases fit TRBD1. The CDR3 is 13 amino acids. Trimming took 6 bases from V and 2 from J; bases not matched to a gene: 4. CDR1 is SGHRS and CDR2 is YFSETQ in the germline V gene. This CDR3 is CASKQGTNTEAFF. The DNA of the CDR3 is TGCGCCAGCAAACAGGGGACTAACACTGAAGCTTTCTTT.

This rearrangement joins TRBV4-1 to TRBJ1-1; 7 bases are shared with TRBD1. Losses at the gene ends were 6 bases for V and 1 base for J; bases not matched to a gene: 8. CDR1 MGHRA and CDR2 YSYEKL come from the germline V gene. This CDR3 region has 15 residues. The CDR3 sequence: CASSQIGTANTEAFF. The CDR3 DNA reads as TGCGCCAGCAGTCAAATTGGGACAGCGAACACTGAAGCTTTCTTT.

This clone was counted only a few times. This chain joins TRBV7-8 and TRBJ2-1, with 11 bases fitting TRBD2. The CDR3 is made up of 18 amino acids. The V and J ends lost 5 bases and 6 bases, in that order; junction bases with no gene match: 15. The V gene's germline CDR1 is SGHVS and CDR2 FQNEAQ. CDR3 DNA sequence: TGTGCCAGCAGCCGCAGGGGGCGCCTAGCGGGGGGCACCAATGAGCAGTTCTTC. It specifies CASSRRGRLAGGTNEQFF.